What follows is one T cell receptor (beta chain) and its context. The record originates from a study of blood T cell repertoires in COVID-19. Across the study: Researchers got acute and convalescent COVID-19 samples from the United States, Italy and Spain. Nucleic acid was either cDNA or gDNA, and it came from T cells, B-cell-depleted T cells, or PBMCs.

Trimming cost V 5 bases and J 2 bases, with 12 bases left between them. Germline values: CDR1 SGHVS, CDR2 FQNEAQ. The CDR3 has 14 residues. Original processing methods: Amplification of reference gene primers provided the estimated nucleated cell counts. Sequencing used immunoSEQ multiplex PCR; TCRdb keeps in-frame clones, though not all of them. D and trimming were read from the DNA, whereas the V and J calls and clone size are those reported in that table. This table holds around 94,000 clones, 70% to 90% found once. This TCR was recovered from a man between 35 and 55 years old with active or convalescent COVID-19. This rearrangement joins TRBV7-8 to TRBJ1-1; D is perhaps TRBD1 (6 bases). Sequencing input: peripheral blood. CDR3 loop: CASSPNRANTEAFF. DNA of the CDR3: TGTGCCAGCAGCCCAAACAGGGCTAACACTGAAGCTTTCTTT.